This T cell receptor (beta chain) is drawn from a study of T cell changes during pregnancy in multiple sclerosis. This clone was observed a handful of times. The germline CDR1 and CDR2 sequences are SGDLS and YYNGEE. The CDR3 loop spans 17 amino acids. V was pared by 2 bases and J by 3 bases, with 10 bases of the junction left unmatched. Profiling relied on immunoSEQ multiplex PCR, and the TCRdb table lists in-frame clones only, not all of them. The sample holds 20,000 to 30,000 clones, more than 75% seen once. The chain is built from TRBV9 and TRBJ2-2; 7 nucleotides line up with TRBD1. The clonotype was recovered from a female donor in good health, enrolled as a control in a pregnancy study. The sample consisted of CD8+ T cells from peripheral blood mononuclear cells, taken in the third trimester of pregnancy. Here the CDR3 DNA reads TGTGCCAGCAGCGTTACCAGAGACAGGGCGGACACCGGGGAGCTGTTTTTT. It translates to CASSVTRDRADTGELFF.